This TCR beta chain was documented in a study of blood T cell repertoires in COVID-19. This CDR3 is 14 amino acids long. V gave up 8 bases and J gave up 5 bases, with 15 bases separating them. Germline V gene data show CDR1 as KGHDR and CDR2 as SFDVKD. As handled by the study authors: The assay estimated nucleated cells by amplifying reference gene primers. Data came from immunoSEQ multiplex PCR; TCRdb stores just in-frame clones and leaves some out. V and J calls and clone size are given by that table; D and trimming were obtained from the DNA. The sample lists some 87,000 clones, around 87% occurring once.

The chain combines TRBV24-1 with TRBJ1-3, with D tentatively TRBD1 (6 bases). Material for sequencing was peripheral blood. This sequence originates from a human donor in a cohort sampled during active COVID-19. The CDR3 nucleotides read TGTGCCACCATCCGCCGGGACAAGAGAAACACCATATATTTT. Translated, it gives CATIRRDKRNTIYF.